This TCR beta chain was recorded in a study of shared clonotypes between healthy human individuals (dated by TCRdb to the early 2020s). About the study as a whole: Three men and a couple of women, aged 18 to 49 years, made up the cohort. To increase sequencing depth and limit assay-specific biases, different laboratories used diverse techniques to prepare libraries and sequence TCR repertoires. Blood TCR repertoires of roughly five healthy adults were deeply sequenced to estimate repertoire size and the extent of clonotype sharing between individuals. For each donor, CD4 naive and CD4 memory were each given three plates, CD8 naive was given two plates, and CD8 memory was given one plate. Between about 0.94 and 10 billion PBMCs per donor were obtained by leukapheresis.

Note on this clone: The antigen this receptor binds is unknown. There are no base qualities to consult, and no much larger clone falls within one base.

The CDR3 goes from the cysteine to the phenylalanine over 13 residues. The read is trimmed to its CDR3 DNA, 39 bases read in frame from base 1. V and J lose 0 bases and 3 bases, and a span of 3 bases separates them. CDR1 and CDR2 are drawn from the germline V gene: SGDLS, YYNGEE. Using the deep immunoSEQ assay, TCR CDR3 regions were amplified from genomic DNA by multiplex PCR. Genomic DNA extracted from each cell subset was distributed evenly over all wells of several immunoSEQ 96-well plates, and each plate served as one replicate. Each replicate PCR for sorted subsets received roughly 200 ng genomic DNA, equal to about 29,000 T cell genomes. Purified libraries were measured with a Qubit 3.0 fluorometer, size-checked on a Bioanalyzer 2100, and measured again with the KAPA Library Quantification kit. Every immunoSEQ 96-well plate was sequenced on a dedicated single-read 150-cycle Illumina NextSeq 550 flow cell. Processing in the source paper ran as follows. Because the immunoSEQ output held only junctional sequences and lacked quality scores, the filtering could not match the filtering applied to full-length reads. Sequences were annotated with PyIR, a Python wrapper for IgBLAST v1.9, using IMGT germline references to assign V/J genes and CDR3. Any read was removed if the V/J assignment was weak (E-value above 1e-6), the CDR3 was missing, or the read contained stop codons, out-of-frame junctions, or ambiguous translated residues. V3J clonotypes were defined as sequences sharing an identical inferred V gene, J gene, and CDR3 amino acid sequence. Percentage overlap between repertoires was calculated by dividing the number of shared unique clonotypes by the size of the smaller repertoire. Richness of each repertoire was evaluated using RTK rarefaction, the Chao1 estimator, and Recon v2.1 estimates of unobserved clonotypes. Generation probabilities for all TCRbeta clonotypes obtained by the gDNA method from a handful of donors were computed using OLGA. TCRdb mirrors the immuneACCESS table, restricted to in-frame sequences. Some clones are absent from its copies; in checked studies, under half trace to an unresolved V gene, and the reason for the others is unknown. Clone size and the V and J calls come from that table; the DNA yielded D and trimming. A total of some 2.4 million clones appear in this sample, roughly 93% of them only once. The ten largest make up roughly 0.39% of the sample.

Healthy HIV-negative adults with no recently reported acute infections or vaccinations were included as donors. Every donor was a Caucasian adult living in Nashville, Tennessee, USA. CD4+ T cells were enriched by magnetic negative selection; naive cells were then positively selected on CD45RA, and the negative fraction formed the memory subset. Blood was collected by leukapheresis, and PBMCs were isolated by Ficoll-Histopaque density gradient centrifugation and then cryopreserved in liquid nitrogen vapor phase. Analytical flow cytometry was used to check the purity and quantity of each magnetically sorted T cell population. Each sorted fraction had its genomic DNA isolated and then quantified by UV absorbance on a Nanodrop 2000c. The paper's findings and limits, for the study overall: Around 5.4% of naive CD4, roughly 3.6% of naive CD8, around 2.3% of memory CD4, and roughly 0.4% of memory CD8 clonotypes were shared across several donors. The genetic and exposure-history diversity represented was limited by the small number of donors. Based on pairwise subsampling, the degree of clonotype sharing among donors was expected to be affected by sequencing depth. Even with the large sequencing depth, rarefaction of the sorted-subset datasets indicated that sequencing was incomplete. Sampling was restricted to blood, and TCR repertoires in tissue are likely to differ from TCR repertoires in blood. Clonotypes shared by all four sorted-subset donors showed higher generation probabilities than non-shared clonotypes. Naive subsets generally had larger estimated clonotype richness than memory subsets did.

Here the chain combines TRBV9 and TRBJ2-2, with the D segment identity uncertain. The source material was naive CD4+ T cells from PBMCs. What this sample's cell subset or site label stands for: CD45RA+ positively selected. The clonotype comes from a man aged 18 to 35 in good health. Some clones in this sample may be carry-over from other donors' samples. The DNA is TGTGCCAGCAGCGTAGCGGACACCGGGGAGCTGTTTTTT. Translation gives CASSVADTGELFF.